The TCR beta chain under discussion was sequenced for a study of blood T cell repertoires in COVID-19. About the research overall: In each case, the material was cDNA or gDNA derived from T cells, B-cell-depleted T cells, or PBMCs.

Germline V gives CDR1 LNHDA, CDR2 SQIVND (reference sequence). The trim removed 6 bases at V and 7 bases at J, leaving 2 bases unmatched. The CDR3 extends over 12 amino acids. In the original workflow: Quantification of nucleated cells was approximated via reference gene primer amplification. Some clones are missing from TCRdb's copy, which holds only in-frame ones; the method was immunoSEQ multiplex PCR. V and J calls and clone size are as listed in that table; D and trimming were resolved from the DNA. The data show over 250,000 clones, with about 87% seen just once and roughly 4% held by the top ten. Notes on this clone: Other DNA variants within this sample encode the same CDR3.

The clonotype was recovered from a man aged 55 to 70 who had recovered from COVID-19. The chain is built from TRBV19 and TRBJ1-2; 10 nucleotides line up with TRBD1. The sequenced sample was peripheral blood. CDR3 bases: TGTGCCAGTAGGACAGGGGGCGGTGGCTACACCTTC. Translation gives CASRTGGGGYTF. The full variable domain, completed using reference TRBV19 and TRBJ1-2, is DGGITQSPKYLFRKEGQNVTLSCEQNLNHDAMYWYRQDPGQGLRLIYYSQIVNDFQKGDIAEGYSVSREKKESFPLTVTSAQKNPTAFYLCASRTGGGGYTFGSGTRLTVV.